This TCR beta chain is from a study of regulatory T cells in long-lasting Graves disease. This sample's time point: persistent/refractory GD, antithyroid drugs over 5 years with positive TRAb. PBMCs provided the RNA from which the TCR library was made. Notes on the study in general: What was studied was peripheral blood only, and not thyroid tissue. Newly diagnosed patients had higher TCR diversity than persistent Graves' patients did.

This clonotype was counted many times. Its antigen is still unknown. With 5 bases clipped from V and 7 bases from J, the junction kept 10 bases outside the gene matches. The CDR3 is 16 residues long. Per germline, CDR1 MDHEN and CDR2 SYDVKM. Relying on iRepertoire HTBI primers and Arm-PCR of CDR3 regions, the team built TCR beta libraries. A single record per CDR3 protein comes from TCRdb applying MiXCR to the multiplex PCR reads. The table shows around 400,000 distinct CDR3 sequences, with about 21% occurring only once. The input for sequencing was peripheral blood mononuclear cells (PBMCs), taken when the disease was refractory, from a patient treated with antithyroid drugs. The sequence was obtained from a female donor with Graves disease. The V and J genes are TRBV28 and TRBJ1-5, with TRBD1 matching over 11 bases. CDR3 sequence reads: CASSPGQGVTWQPQHF. The CDR3 nucleotides read TGTGCCAGCAGTCCGGGACAGGGGGTTACCTGGCAGCCCCAGCATTTT.